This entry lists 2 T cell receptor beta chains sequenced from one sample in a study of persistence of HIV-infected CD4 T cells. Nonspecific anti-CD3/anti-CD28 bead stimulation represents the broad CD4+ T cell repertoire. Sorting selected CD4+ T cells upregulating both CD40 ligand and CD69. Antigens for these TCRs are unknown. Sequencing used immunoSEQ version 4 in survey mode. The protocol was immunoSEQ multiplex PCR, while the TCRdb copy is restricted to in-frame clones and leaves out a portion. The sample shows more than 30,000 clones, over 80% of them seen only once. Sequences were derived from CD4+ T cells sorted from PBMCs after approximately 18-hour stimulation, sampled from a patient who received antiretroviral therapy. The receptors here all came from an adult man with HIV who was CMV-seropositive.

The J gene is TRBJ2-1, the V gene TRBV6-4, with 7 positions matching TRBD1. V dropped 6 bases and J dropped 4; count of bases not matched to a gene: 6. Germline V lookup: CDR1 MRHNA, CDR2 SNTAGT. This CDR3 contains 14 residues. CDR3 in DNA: TGTGCCAGCAGCCGGACAGGTTCTTACAATGAGCAGTTCTTC. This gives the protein CASSRTGSYNEQFF.

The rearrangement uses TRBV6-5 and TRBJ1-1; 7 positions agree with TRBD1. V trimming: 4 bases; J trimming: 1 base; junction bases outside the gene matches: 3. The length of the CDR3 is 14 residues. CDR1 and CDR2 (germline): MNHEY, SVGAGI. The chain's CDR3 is CASSSRDRNTEAFF. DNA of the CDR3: TGTGCCAGCAGTTCTCGGGACAGGAACACTGAAGCTTTCTTT.